These 24 T cell receptor beta chains were all obtained from the same sample, sequenced in a study of tumor-infiltrating lymphocytes in primary liver carcinoma. RNA was extracted from whole blood without cell sorting, alongside germline DNA. The template, 450 to 650 ng total RNA, yielded TCR beta cDNA made with a constant-region primer. TCR beta libraries came from three nested multiplex PCR rounds using slightly modified ARM-PCR. Forward primers for TRBV1-TRBV30 and a C-beta reverse primer served the first two PCR rounds, at around 11 cycles each. TCRdb reprocessed the multiplex PCR reads with MiXCR, giving one entry per CDR3 protein. The sample yields approximately 320,000 distinct CDR3 sequences, roughly 60% seen once. The material sequenced was peripheral blood. Source of these receptors: a woman aged 25-40 years with primary liver carcinoma and hepatitis B virus infection.

The chain is built from TRBV5-4 and TRBJ2-7, with TRBD2 matching 8 bases. Germline V gene lookup returns CDR1 SGHNT and CDR2 YYREEE (reference sequence). The CDR3 length is 15 residues. Trimming cost V 4 bases and J 7 bases; bases outside gene matches: 13. The CDR3 DNA is TGTGCCAGCAGCACGAGGACTAGCCCATCCCAAGAGCAGTACTTC. It translates to CASSTRTSPSQEQYF.

This clonotype showed up many times. This chain uses TRBV4-2 with TRBJ2-1; 11 nucleotides match TRBD2. The germline gives CDR1 LGHNA, CDR2 YNFKEQ. V was clipped by 0 bases and J by 9 bases; unmatched bases: 7. The CDR3 length is 16 residues. For the CDR3, the DNA is TGTGCCAGCAGCCAAGAGGTAGCGGGAGGGGACATTGAGCAGTTCTTC. Its protein product is CASSQEVAGGDIEQFF.

This clonotype was picked up a small number of times. This chain links TRBV7-9 with TRBJ1-5; a weak D match, TRBD1 (5 bases). V lost 6 bases and J 6 bases, leaving 21 bases between the germline ends. CDR1 SEHNR and CDR2 FQNEAQ come from the germline V gene (reference sequence). The CDR3 totals 16 residues. CDR3 protein: CASSQSTGVGGQPQHF. In DNA form, the CDR3 reads TGTGCCAGCAGTCAATCGACGGGAGTCGGGGGTCAGCCCCAGCATTTT.

This clonotype was recorded a few times. This rearrangement joins TRBV5-5 to TRBJ2-7; D gene ambiguous. The ends were cut back, 0 bases at V and 2 bases at J, with 9 bases in the middle. The CDR3 is 14 amino acids. The germline gives CDR1 SGHKS, CDR2 YYEKEE (reference sequence). CDR3 nucleotides: TGTGCCAGCAGCTTGGTGGCCTCGACCTACGAGCAGTACTTC. Protein product: CASSLVASTYEQYF.

The rearrangement joins TRBV5-4 to TRBJ2-5, with 8 bases lining up with TRBD1. V lost 5 bases, J lost 2 bases, and 5 bases stayed unmatched. Germline V gene data show CDR1 as SGHNT and CDR2 as YYREEE (reference sequence). CDR3 length equals 14 residues. The CDR3 coding sequence is TGTGCCAGCAGAAAGGACAGGGAACAAGAGACCCAGTACTTC. This encodes CASRKDREQETQYF.

A word on this clonotype: A much larger clone differs from this one at a single base, so this may be a read error. The CDR3 bases are TGTGCCAGCAGTGAAGGGGACAGCACTGTAGCTTTCTTT. Protein product: CASSEGDSTVAFF. The rearrangement uses TRBV6-1 and TRBJ1-1, with 7 bases fitting TRBD1. Looked up from germline, CDR1 is MNHNS and CDR2 is SASEGT. This CDR3 has 13 amino acids.

This clonotype was seen only once. One junction end disagrees with the germline gene, perhaps due to a read error. The chain uses TRBV12-5 and TRBJ2-2, with a possible D match to TRBD1 (6 bases). The CDR3 extends over 18 amino acids. CDR1 and CDR2 (germline): LGHNT, FRNRAP. The CDR3: CPSGFTPPNRVLGGELFF. CDR3 nucleotides: TGTCCTAGTGGTTTTACGCCACCTAACAGGGTGCTAGGCGGGGAGCTGTTTTTT.

For this clonotype: Given the absence of the conserved phenylalanine or tryptophan at the CDR3 end, a read error is likely. The chain has TRBV4-3 and TRBJ2-5; 7 nucleotides line up with TRBD1. CDR3 length equals 13 residues. The V gene's germline CDR1 is LGHNA and CDR2 YSLEER. CDR3 in amino acids: CASSQERTGTQYL. In DNA form, the CDR3 reads TGCGCCAGCAGTCAAGAGAGGACAGGGACCCAGTACTTG.

Worth noting for this clonotype: This may come from a read error, since a much larger clone is one base off. The chain links TRBV6-5 to TRBJ2-1, with D unclear. CDR3 length: 13 residues. Looked up from germline, CDR1 is MNHEY and CDR2 is SVGAGI. V was cut by 4 bases and J by 4 bases, with 8 bases left in between. The CDR3 bases are TGTGCCAGCAGTTCCTCGACATACAATGAGCAGTTCTTC. Encoded protein: CASSSSTYNEQFF.

A note on this clonotype: The junction shows a germline mismatch at one end, possibly a read error. The chain links TRBV12-3 or TRBV12-4 to TRBJ2-1, with unresolved D. This CDR3 has 15 residues. The DNA of the CDR3 is TGTCCCAGCAGTTCGAGAGGAAATGCCGACAATGATCAGTTCTTC. Translated: CPSSSRGNADNDQFF.

For this clonotype: With a much larger clone just one base away, this may be a read error. The chain uses TRBV30 and TRBJ1-1; 7 bases match TRBD1. Germline-derived CDR1 and CDR2 are GTSNPN and SVGIG (reference sequence). CDR3 size: 14 residues. The CDR3 loop is CARSPPTGHTEAFF. DNA for the CDR3: TGTGCCAGGAGTCCCCCGACAGGGCACACTGAAGCTTTCTTT.

This clonotype was detected many times. This chain uses TRBV29-1 with TRBJ2-1, with TRBD2 matching 9 bases. Germline V gene data show CDR1 as SQVTM and CDR2 as ANQGSEA. The CDR3 totals 15 residues. Trimming took 7 bases from V and 1 from J; bases not matched to a gene: 8. The CDR3, as DNA: TGCAGCGGACACGTAGCGGGAGTATCCTACAATGAGCAGTTCTTC. Amino acids: CSGHVAGVSYNEQFF.

Worth noting for this clonotype: It may be a read error: a sequence one base away is much more abundant. The chain employs TRBV29-1 and TRBJ2-1; 10 bases match TRBD2. With 8 bases clipped from V and 1 base from J, the junction kept 17 bases outside the gene matches. The CDR3 is made up of 18 amino acids. Germline V lookup: CDR1 SQVTM, CDR2 ANQGSEA. The DNA of the CDR3 is TGCAGCCCTATGGATGCTCCCAAACTAGCGGGGTCCTACAATGAGCAGTTCTTC. Amino acids: CSPMDAPKLAGSYNEQFF.

The gene calls are TRBV24-1 and TRBJ1-2, with 9 bases fitting TRBD1. CDR1 and CDR2 from the germline V gene are KGHDR and SFDVKD. This CDR3 is 15 amino acids long. V dropped 4 bases and J dropped 4; count of bases not matched to a gene: 6. The CDR3 is CATSEGTGRTYGYTF. CDR3 in DNA: TGTGCCACCAGTGAGGGGACAGGGAGGACCTATGGCTACACCTTC.

Remarks on this clonotype: At one of its ends the junction is not consistent with the germline gene, which may arise from a read error. This chain links TRBV12-3 or TRBV12-4 with TRBJ2-5; D is unresolved. CDR3 size: 14 residues. CDR3 amino acids: CASCLGTVEETQYF. CDR3 sequence (DNA): TGTGCCAGCTGTTTGGGAACTGTGGAAGAGACCCAGTACTTC.

This clonotype was counted a single time. A read error is possible here, since a much larger clone lies one base away. V and J are TRBV6-1 and TRBJ2-6; 9 bases agree with TRBD1. Per germline, CDR1 MNHNS and CDR2 SASEGT. The CDR3 consists of 15 residues. The CDR3 region has the DNA TGTGCCAGCAGAACAGGGGGCTCTGGGGCCAACGTCCCGACTTTC. Translating gives CASRTGGSGANVPTF.

This clonotype occurred once. One junction end does not reproduce the germline sequence, and a read error may be involved. The chain employs TRBV11-2 and TRBJ2-7; 10 bases are shared with TRBD1. The CDR3 has 15 residues. The germline V gene has CDR1 SGHAT and CDR2 FQNNGV. CDR3 sequence: CASSRDRGSYYERYF. The CDR3 DNA sequence: TGTGCCAGCAGCCGGGACAGGGGTTCGTATTATGAGCGGTACTTC.

A word on this clonotype: This CDR3 fails to terminate in the conserved phenylalanine or tryptophan, so it likely reflects a read error. The gene calls are TRBV11-2 and TRBJ2-2; possibly TRBD1 for D (5 bases). V gave up 4 bases and J gave up 3 bases, with 15 bases separating them. Germline values: CDR1 SGHAT, CDR2 FQNNGV. This CDR3 is 16 amino acids long. CDR3 sequence: CASSSQGAPDTGELFY. In nucleotides, the CDR3 is TGTGCCAGCAGCTCACAAGGGGCTCCAGACACCGGGGAGCTGTTTTAT.

The V call is TRBV5-1, the J call TRBJ2-2, with 11 bases aligning to TRBD1. The CDR3 loop spans 17 amino acids. Losses at the gene ends were 4 bases for V and 6 bases for J; bases not matched to a gene: 11. Germline V CDR1 and CDR2: SGHRS, YFSETQ. The CDR3 sequence is CASSHYYGTGGSGELFF. The CDR3 DNA is TGCGCCAGCAGCCATTATTATGGGACAGGGGGTTCCGGGGAGCTGTTTTTT.

This clonotype was found a few times. This may come from a read error, since a much larger clone is one base off. The chain employs TRBV11-2 and TRBJ2-2; 7 bases match TRBD2. The CDR3 is made up of 15 amino acids. CDR1 is SGHAT and CDR2 is FQNNGV in the germline V gene. The V and J ends lost 1 base and 9 bases, in that order; junction bases with no gene match: 8. The CDR3 DNA follows: TGTGCCAGCAGCTTAGGACTAGCACGTACCAGGGAGCTGTTTTTT. The encoded protein is CASSLGLARTRELFF.

This clonotype appeared many times. The chain links TRBV14 to TRBJ2-1; D call uncertain. This CDR3 is 11 amino acids long. Germline V gene lookup returns CDR1 SGHDN and CDR2 FVKESK. V was cut by 4 bases and J by 5 bases, with 3 bases left in between. The CDR3 sequence: CASSRDNEQFF. CDR3 nucleotide sequence: TGTGCCAGCAGCCGCGACAATGAGCAGTTCTTC.

The CDR3 reads CASSQDRRWTSSFF. CDR3 in DNA: TGTGCCAGCAGCCAAGATCGTCGATGGACTAGCTCATTCTTC. V and J are TRBV14 and TRBJ2-1, with 8 positions matching TRBD2. This CDR3 region has 14 residues. Germline CDR1 and CDR2: SGHDN and FVKESK. The ends lost 0 bases at V and 16 bases at J; junction bases unmatched: 11. The whole variable domain, filled in from reference TRBV14 and TRBJ2-1, reads EAGVTQFPSHSVIEKGQTVTLRCDPISGHDNLYWYRRVMGKEIKFLLHFVKESKQDESGMPNNRFLAERTGGTYSTLKVQPAELEDSGVYFCASSQDRRWTSSFFGPGTRLTVL.

Details on this clonotype: One base away lies a much larger clone, so this may be a sequencing read error. In this CDR3 the conserved last residue, phenylalanine or tryptophan, is missing, so a read error is likely. The chain couples TRBV29-1 to TRBJ2-3; maybe TRBD2 (6 bases). CDR1 and CDR2 (germline): SQVTM, ANQGSEA. V was pared by 3 bases and J by 0 bases, with 10 bases between. The CDR3 runs 14 residues. For the CDR3, the DNA is TGCAGCGTTGATTTGGAGGGGAGCACAGATACGCAGTATTCT. Its protein product is CSVDLEGSTDTQYS.

A remark on this clonotype: At one boundary the junction diverges from the germline segment, which might be a read error. This rearrangement joins TRBV28 to TRBJ2-2, with no clear D. Germline lookup yields CDR1 MDHEN and CDR2 SYDVKM. CDR3 length: 13 residues. CDR3 amino acids: CVSRKRETGELFF. CDR3 sequence (DNA): TGTGTCAGCAGGAAACGTGAGACCGGGGAGCTGTTTTTT.